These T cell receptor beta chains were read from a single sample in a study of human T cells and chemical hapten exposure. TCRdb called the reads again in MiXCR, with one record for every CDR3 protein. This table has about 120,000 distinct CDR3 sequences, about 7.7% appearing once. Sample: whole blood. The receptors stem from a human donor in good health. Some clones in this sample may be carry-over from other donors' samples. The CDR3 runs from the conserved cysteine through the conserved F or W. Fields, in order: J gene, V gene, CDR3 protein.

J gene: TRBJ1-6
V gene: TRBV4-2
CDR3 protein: CASSSGTAGRNSPLHF

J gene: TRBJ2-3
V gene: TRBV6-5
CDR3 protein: CASSYGAEKDTQYF

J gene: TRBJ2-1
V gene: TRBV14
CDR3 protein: CASSPPLAGGPDEQFF

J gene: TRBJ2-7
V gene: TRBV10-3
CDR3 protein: CAISDKFSYEQYF

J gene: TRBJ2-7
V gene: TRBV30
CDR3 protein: CAWTSGLTYEQYF

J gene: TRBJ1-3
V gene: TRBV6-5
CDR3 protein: CASRRGAASGNTIYF

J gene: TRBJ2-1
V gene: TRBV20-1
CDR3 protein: CSAPWDLGNEQFF

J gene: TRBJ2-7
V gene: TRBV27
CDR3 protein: CASSLSTQGASYEQYF

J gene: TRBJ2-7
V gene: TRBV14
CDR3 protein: CASSQESAGSYEQYF

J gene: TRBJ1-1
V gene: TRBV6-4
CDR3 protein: CASSDPSLMNTEAFF

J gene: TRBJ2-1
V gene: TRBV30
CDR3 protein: CASEGAGGDNEQFF

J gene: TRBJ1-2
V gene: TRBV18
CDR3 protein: CASSPDRGTSGGYTF

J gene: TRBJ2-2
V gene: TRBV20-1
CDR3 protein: CSAGPALNTGELFF

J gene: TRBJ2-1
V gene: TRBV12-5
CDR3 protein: CASGLVSLGLAGGPPGRNEQFF

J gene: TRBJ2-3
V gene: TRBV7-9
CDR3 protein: CASSPPLDSVNTDTQYF

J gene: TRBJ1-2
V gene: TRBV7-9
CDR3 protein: CASSPIETGDKRGYTF

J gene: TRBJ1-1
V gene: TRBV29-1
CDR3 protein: CSVEGGGNTEAFF

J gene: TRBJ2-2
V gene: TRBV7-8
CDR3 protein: CASSLSSGGELFF

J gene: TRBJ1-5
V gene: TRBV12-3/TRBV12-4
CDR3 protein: CASSLGTGDQPQHF

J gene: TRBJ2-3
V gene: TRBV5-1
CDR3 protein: CASSRTSGSDTQYF

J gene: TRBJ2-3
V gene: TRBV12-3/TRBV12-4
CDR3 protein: CASSHNGGSDTQYF

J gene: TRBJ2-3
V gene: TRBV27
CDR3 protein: CASNYLGGGSDTQYF

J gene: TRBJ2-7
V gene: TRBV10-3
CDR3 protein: CAISAHSQGEQYF

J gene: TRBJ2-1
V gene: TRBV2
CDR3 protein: CASSGLAGYNEQFF

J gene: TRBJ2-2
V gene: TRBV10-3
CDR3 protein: CAIEQGNTGELFF

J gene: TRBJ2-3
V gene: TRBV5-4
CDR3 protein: CASRLASGGYTDTQYF

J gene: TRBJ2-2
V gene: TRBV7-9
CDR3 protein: CASIDRGSTGELFF

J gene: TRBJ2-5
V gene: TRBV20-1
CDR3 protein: CSARHVDQETQYF

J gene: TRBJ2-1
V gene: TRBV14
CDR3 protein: CASSQVGTSGSSAYNEQFF

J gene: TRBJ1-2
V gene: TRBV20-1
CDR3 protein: CSARNRGQGAIGYTF

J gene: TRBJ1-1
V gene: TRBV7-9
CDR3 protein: CASTNRGENTEAFF

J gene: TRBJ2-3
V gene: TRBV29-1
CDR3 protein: CSVNSLGVTDTQYF

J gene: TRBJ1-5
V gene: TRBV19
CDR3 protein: CASSIDSGSQPQHF

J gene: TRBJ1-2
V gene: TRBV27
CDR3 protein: CASSLYNTRNYGYTF

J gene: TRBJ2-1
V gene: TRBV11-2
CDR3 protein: CASSLAGAGGNEQFF

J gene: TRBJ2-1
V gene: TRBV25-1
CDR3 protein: CASSGFTLNEQFF

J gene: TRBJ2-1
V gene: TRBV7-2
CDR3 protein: CASSPGVGRDEQFF

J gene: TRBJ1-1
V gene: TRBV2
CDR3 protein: CASSEDSHTEAFF

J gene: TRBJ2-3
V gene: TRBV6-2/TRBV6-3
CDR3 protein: CASRLAGGPGDTQYF

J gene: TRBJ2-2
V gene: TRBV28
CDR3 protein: CASSSYANTGELFF

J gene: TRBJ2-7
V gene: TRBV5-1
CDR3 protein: CASSSTADRGEQYF

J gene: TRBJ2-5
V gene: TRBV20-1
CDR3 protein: CSAGLAAIQETQYF

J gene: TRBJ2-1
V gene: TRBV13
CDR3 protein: CASSTWTSGVYNEQFF

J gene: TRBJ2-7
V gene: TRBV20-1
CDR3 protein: CSARDRLSGGSSYEQYF

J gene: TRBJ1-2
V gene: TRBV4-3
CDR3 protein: CASSQDRVGYGYTF

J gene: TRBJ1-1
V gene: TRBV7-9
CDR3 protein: CASSPAFANTEAFF

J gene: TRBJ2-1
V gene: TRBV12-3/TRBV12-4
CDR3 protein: CASRSVPSSYNEQFF

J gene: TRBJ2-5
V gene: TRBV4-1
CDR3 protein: CASSPPPGLAVGGEEETQYF

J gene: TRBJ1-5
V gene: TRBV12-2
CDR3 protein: CASRLAQGGASNQPQHF

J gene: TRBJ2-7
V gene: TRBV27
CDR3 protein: CASMPGSGGYEQYF

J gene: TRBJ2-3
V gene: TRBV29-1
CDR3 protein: CSTRKGYDRVGRDTQYF

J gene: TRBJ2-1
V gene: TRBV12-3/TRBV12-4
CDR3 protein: CASSPDASSGGALEQFF

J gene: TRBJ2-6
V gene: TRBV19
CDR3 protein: CASSAGGDSSGANVLTF

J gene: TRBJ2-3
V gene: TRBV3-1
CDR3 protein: CASSRSGRAGTDTQYF

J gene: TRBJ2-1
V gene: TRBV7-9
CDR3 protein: CASSTRRRASVNEQFF

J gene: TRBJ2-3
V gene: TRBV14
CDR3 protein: CASSPGTRDVTQYF

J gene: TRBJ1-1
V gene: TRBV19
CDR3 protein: CASADRGGTEAFF

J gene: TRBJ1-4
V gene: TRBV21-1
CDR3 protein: CASSKSQCLQGANEKLFF